This T cell receptor beta chain was found in a study of blood T cell repertoires in COVID-19. Study details: Both acute and convalescent COVID-19 samples were obtained from the United States, Italy and Spain. Sources were T cells, B-cell-depleted T cells, or PBMCs; the material itself was cDNA or gDNA.

In the original workflow: For nucleated cells, counts were estimated from reference gene primer amplification. Method: immunoSEQ multiplex PCR; TCRdb's copy keeps in-frame clones and lacks some. V and J calls and clone size follow that table, whereas D and trimming were derived from the DNA. The table has 100,000 to 150,000 clones, around three quarters seen once. V was shortened by 6 bases and J by 0 bases, with 20 bases between the two germline ends. There are 18 residues in the CDR3. In germline, CDR1 is MNHEY, CDR2 SVGEGT. This receptor was taken from a middle-aged man with active or convalescent COVID-19. The gene calls are TRBV6-2 or TRBV6-3 and TRBJ2-2, with D maybe TRBD2 (6 bases). Sequenced sample: peripheral blood. The CDR3 nucleotides are TGTGCCAGCAGCCCAAACCCACCGGGACTGCCGAACACCGGGGAGCTGTTTTTT. This gives the protein CASSPNPPGLPNTGELFF.